Listed below are T cell receptor beta chains from one sample, sequenced in a study of T-cell memory formation after mild COVID-19. TCRdb itself ran the 5' RACE reads through MiXCR, one entry per CDR3 protein. The profile covers about 430,000 distinct CDR3 sequences, with 24% appearing a single time and around 9% taken by the ten largest. The sample comprised PBMCs or a T cell subset sorted from them (not recorded which). The receptor source for this set is an adult woman who had mild COVID-19 (a few samples of this study predate the infection). Cell type and time point are not known. The CDR3 runs from the conserved cysteine through the conserved F or W. Each record gives: clone size, D gene, CDR3 length, V gene, J gene, CDR3 protein, CDR3 DNA. A D gene is named only where the DNA matches it firmly. The listing skips clone size in some rows; elsewhere it reads once, few, many or a size class.

size: NA; D: NA; length: 15; V: TRBV7-2; J: TRBJ1-2; CDR3: CASSLEWGEGSGYTF; DNA: TGTGCCAGCAGCTTAGAATGGGGTGAAGGTAGTGGCTACACCTTC
size: NA; D: NA; length: 15; V: TRBV25-1; J: TRBJ2-7; CDR3: CASSDNRAPRYEQYF; DNA: TGTGCCAGCAGTGATAACAGGGCCCCCCGCTACGAGCAGTACTTC
size: few; D: NA; length: 12; V: TRBV29-1; J: TRBJ1-4; CDR3: CSVKQDWGKLFF; DNA: TGCAGCGTTAAACAGGATTGGGGAAAACTGTTTTTT
size: few; D: NA; length: 16; V: TRBV4-1; J: TRBJ2-3; CDR3: CASSQVPDSRTDTQYF; DNA: TGCGCCAGCAGCCAAGTGCCGGACAGCAGGACAGATACGCAGTATTTT
size: many; D: TRBD1; length: 12; V: TRBV5-1; J: TRBJ1-1; CDR3: CASGQGNTEAFF; DNA: TGTGCCAGCGGACAGGGGAACACTGAAGCTTTCTTT
size: NA; D: NA; length: 15; V: TRBV12-3/TRBV12-4; J: TRBJ2-1; CDR3: CASSLSRRVGNEQFF; DNA: TGTGCCAGCAGCCTGAGCAGGCGGGTGGGAAATGAGCAGTTCTTC
size: NA; D: NA; length: 18; V: TRBV5-4; J: TRBJ1-2; CDR3: CASSPPSRTQNRVEGYTF; DNA: TGTGCCAGCAGCCCCCCTTCCCGTACACAAAATAGAGTGGAAGGCTACACCTTC
size: NA; D: TRBD1; length: 16; V: TRBV24-1; J: TRBJ1-2; CDR3: CATSDWRTGGNYGYTF; DNA: TGTGCCACCAGTGATTGGAGAACAGGGGGAAATTATGGCTACACCTTC
size: NA; D: NA; length: 14; V: TRBV28; J: TRBJ2-7; CDR3: CASSRYGKSYEQYF; DNA: TGTGCCAGCAGTCGGTACGGAAAATCCTACGAGCAGTACTTC
size: few; D: NA; length: 16; V: TRBV28; J: TRBJ1-5; CDR3: CASSSGVSGSNQPQHF; DNA: TGTGCCAGCAGTTCGGGGGTGAGTGGAAGCAATCAGCCCCAGCATTTT
size: few; D: NA; length: 14; V: TRBV7-2; J: TRBJ2-7; CDR3: CASSLGSGAHEQYF; DNA: TGTGCCAGCAGCTTAGGATCGGGGGCACACGAGCAGTACTTC
size: NA; D: TRBD2; length: 17; V: TRBV5-1; J: TRBJ2-3; CDR3: CASSQLGSGGPTDTQYF; DNA: TGCGCCAGCAGCCAACTGGGAAGCGGGGGACCCACAGATACGCAGTATTTT
size: NA; D: NA; length: 13; V: TRBV20-1; J: TRBJ1-2; CDR3: CSARDLTAYGYTF; DNA: TGCAGTGCTAGAGATCTGACGGCTTATGGCTACACCTTC
size: NA; D: TRBD2; length: 23; V: TRBV7-2; J: TRBJ2-3; CDR3: CASSLLGVALAGGGPPSTDTQYF; DNA: TGTGCCAGCAGCCTCCTGGGGGTCGCGCTAGCGGGAGGTGGACCCCCTAGCACAGATACGCAGTATTTT
size: once; D: NA; length: 15; V: TRBV6-6; J: TRBJ2-1; CDR3: CASSPEGGLGDEQFF; DNA: TGTGCCAGCAGTCCCGAGGGGGGATTGGGCGATGAGCAGTTCTTC
size: NA; D: TRBD2; length: 17; V: TRBV11-3; J: TRBJ2-3; CDR3: CASSLYSGRGGPDTQYF; DNA: TGTGCCAGCAGCTTATATAGCGGGAGAGGGGGGCCAGATACGCAGTATTTT
size: few; D: TRBD2; length: 15; V: TRBV7-3; J: TRBJ2-7; CDR3: CASSLLAGAGYEQYF; DNA: TGTGCCAGCAGCTTATTAGCGGGAGCCGGCTACGAGCAGTACTTC
size: NA; D: TRBD2; length: 14; V: TRBV20-1; J: TRBJ2-5; CDR3: CSASRGGARETQYF; DNA: TGCAGTGCTAGTCGCGGGGGGGCCAGGGAGACCCAGTACTTC
size: NA; D: TRBD2; length: 20; V: TRBV7-9; J: TRBJ2-1; CDR3: CASSLVGGLAGGLSYNEQFF; DNA: TGTGCCAGCAGCTTAGTCGGTGGCCTAGCGGGAGGTCTCTCCTACAATGAGCAGTTCTTC
size: few; D: NA; length: 13; V: TRBV30; J: TRBJ2-1; CDR3: CAWSGGESEVLFF; DNA: TGTGCCTGGAGTGGGGGGGAGTCCGAAGTACTGTTCTTC